The T cell receptor (beta chain) under discussion was sequenced for a study of T cells in localized non-small cell lung cancer. Profiling relied on immunoSEQ multiplex PCR, and the TCRdb table lists in-frame clones only, not all of them. The table has about 54,000 clones, about 83% seen once; the top ten hold around 20%. A note on this clone: What it recognizes is unknown.

The study, taken as a whole, reports: When the top 100 tumor clones were examined, a median approximately 62 of them also appeared in the adjacent lung, which was paired and uninvolved. Clonality of T cells reached its maximum in uninvolved adjacent lung, surpassing tumor.

The V gene's germline CDR1 is MNHEY and CDR2 SVGAGI. The V end lost 4 bases, the J end lost 4 bases, and 16 bases lay between the germline ends. This CDR3 spans 15 amino acids. The origin of this receptor is a female donor older than 55 with stage II squamous cell lung carcinoma. This sequence joins TRBV6-5 and TRBJ1-2, with D unclear. The material sequenced was peripheral blood, taken before any cancer treatment. In DNA, the CDR3 is TGTGCCAGCAGTTCAACCGGGAACTACCCCTATGGCTACACCTTC. Translated: CASSSTGNYPYGYTF.